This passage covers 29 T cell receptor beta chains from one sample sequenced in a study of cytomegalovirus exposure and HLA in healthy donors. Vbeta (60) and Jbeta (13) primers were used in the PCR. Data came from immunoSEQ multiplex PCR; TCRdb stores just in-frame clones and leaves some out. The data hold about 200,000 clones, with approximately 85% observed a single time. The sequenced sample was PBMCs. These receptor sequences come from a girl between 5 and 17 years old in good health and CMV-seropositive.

As DNA, the CDR3 is TGTGCCAGCAGCTACGACAGGGGGCCTGGGACTGAAGCTTTCTTT. Translated, it gives CASSYDRGPGTEAFF. V usage is TRBV7-2 and J usage is TRBJ1-1; 10 nucleotides line up with TRBD1. The length of the CDR3 is 15 residues. V lost 4 bases to trimming and J lost 5 bases; unmatched junction nucleotides: 7. Looked up from germline, CDR1 is SGHTA and CDR2 is FQGNSA.

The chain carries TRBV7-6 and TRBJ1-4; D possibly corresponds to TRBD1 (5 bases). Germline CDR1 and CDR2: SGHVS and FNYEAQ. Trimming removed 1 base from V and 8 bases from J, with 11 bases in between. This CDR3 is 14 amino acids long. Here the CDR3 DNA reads TGTGCCAGCAGCTTAGATACCCGGGGGGAAAAACTGTTTTTT. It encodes CASSLDTRGEKLFF.

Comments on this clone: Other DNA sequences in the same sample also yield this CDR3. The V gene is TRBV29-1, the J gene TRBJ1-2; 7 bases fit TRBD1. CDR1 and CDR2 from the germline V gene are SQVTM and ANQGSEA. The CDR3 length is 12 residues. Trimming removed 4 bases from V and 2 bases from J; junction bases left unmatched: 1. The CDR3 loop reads CSVAGQNYGYTF. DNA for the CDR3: TGCAGCGTTGCGGGACAGAACTATGGCTACACCTTC.

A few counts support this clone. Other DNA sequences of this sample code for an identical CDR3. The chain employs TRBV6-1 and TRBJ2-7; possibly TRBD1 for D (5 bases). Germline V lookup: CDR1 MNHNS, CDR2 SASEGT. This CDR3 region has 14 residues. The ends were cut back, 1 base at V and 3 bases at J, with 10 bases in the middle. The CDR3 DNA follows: TGTGCCAGCAGTGAAGGTTGGGGCCGCTACGAGCAGTACTTC. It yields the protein CASSEGWGRYEQYF.

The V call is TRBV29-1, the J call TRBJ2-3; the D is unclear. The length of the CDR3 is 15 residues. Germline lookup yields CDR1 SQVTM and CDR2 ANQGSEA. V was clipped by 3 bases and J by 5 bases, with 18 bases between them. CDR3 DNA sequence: TGCAGCGTTGAGGAGATCAAACCGCGGCGAGATACGCAGTATTTT. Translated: CSVEEIKPRRDTQYF.

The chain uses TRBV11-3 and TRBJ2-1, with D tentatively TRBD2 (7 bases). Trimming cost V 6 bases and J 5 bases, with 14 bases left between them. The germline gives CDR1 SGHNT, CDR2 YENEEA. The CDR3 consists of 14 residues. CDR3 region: CASRPGGLNNEQFF. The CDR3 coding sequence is TGTGCCAGCAGACCGGGGGGCTTGAACAATGAGCAGTTCTTC.

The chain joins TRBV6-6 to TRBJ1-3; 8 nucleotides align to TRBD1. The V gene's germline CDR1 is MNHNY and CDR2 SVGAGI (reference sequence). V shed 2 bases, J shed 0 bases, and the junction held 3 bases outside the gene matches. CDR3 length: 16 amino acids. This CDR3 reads CASSYGTGHSGNTIYF. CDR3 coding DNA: TGTGCCAGCAGTTACGGGACAGGACACTCTGGAAACACCATATATTTT.

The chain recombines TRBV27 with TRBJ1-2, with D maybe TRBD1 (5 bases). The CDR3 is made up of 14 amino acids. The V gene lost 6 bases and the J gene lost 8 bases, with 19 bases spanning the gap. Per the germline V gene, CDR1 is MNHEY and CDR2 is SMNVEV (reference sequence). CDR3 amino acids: CASSPSPGGSGYTF. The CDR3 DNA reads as TGTGCCAGCAGCCCATCGCCGGGGGGATCCGGCTACACCTTC.

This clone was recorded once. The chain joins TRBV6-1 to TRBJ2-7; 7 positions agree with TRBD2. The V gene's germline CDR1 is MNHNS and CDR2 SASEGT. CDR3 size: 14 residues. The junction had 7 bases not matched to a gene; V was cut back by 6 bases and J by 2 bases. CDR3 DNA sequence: TGTGCCAGCAGCCGTACTAGCGCCACCTACGAGCAGTACTTC. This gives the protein CASSRTSATYEQYF.

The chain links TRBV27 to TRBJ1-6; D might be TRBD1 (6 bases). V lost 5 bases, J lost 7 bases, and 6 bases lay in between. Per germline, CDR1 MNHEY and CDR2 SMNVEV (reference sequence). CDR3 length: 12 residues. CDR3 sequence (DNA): TGTGCCAGCAGTAGGGGGAATTCACCCCTCCACTTT. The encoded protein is CASSRGNSPLHF.

The CDR3: CASSLEAGARVNGYTF. The CDR3 bases are TGTGCCAGCAGCTTAGAGGCGGGGGCGCGGGTAAATGGCTACACCTTC. This chain joins TRBV11-2 and TRBJ1-2, with D perhaps matching TRBD1 (6 bases). There are 16 residues in the CDR3. V lost 0 bases to trimming and J lost 6 bases, with 17 bases between them. Germline CDR1 is SGHAT and CDR2 is FQNNGV.

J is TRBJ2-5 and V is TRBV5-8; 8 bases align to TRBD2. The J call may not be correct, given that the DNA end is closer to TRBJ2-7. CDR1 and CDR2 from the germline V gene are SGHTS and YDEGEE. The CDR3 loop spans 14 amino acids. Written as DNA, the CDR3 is TGTGCCAGCAGCCCTGGAACCCGGGAGGGCGAGCAGTACTTC. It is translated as CASSPGTREGEQYF.

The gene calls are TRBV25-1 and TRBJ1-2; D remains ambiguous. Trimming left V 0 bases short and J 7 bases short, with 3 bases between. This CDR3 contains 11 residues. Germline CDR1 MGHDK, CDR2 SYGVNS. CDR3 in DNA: TGTGCCAGCAGTGAATATAGTGGCTACACCTTC. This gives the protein CASSEYSGYTF.

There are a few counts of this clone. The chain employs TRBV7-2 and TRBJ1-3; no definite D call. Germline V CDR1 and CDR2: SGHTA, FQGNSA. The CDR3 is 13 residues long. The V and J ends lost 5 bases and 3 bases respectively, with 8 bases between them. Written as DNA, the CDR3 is TGTGCCAGCAGCCCCGGGAGTGGAAACACCATATATTTT. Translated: CASSPGSGNTIYF.

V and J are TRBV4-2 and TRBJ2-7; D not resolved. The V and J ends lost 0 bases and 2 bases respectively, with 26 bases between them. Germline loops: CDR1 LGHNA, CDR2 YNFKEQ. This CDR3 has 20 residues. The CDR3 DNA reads TGTGCCAGCAGCCAAGAGGTTGGTATAACGGGTCTCACTTATCCCTACGAGCAGTACTTC. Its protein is CASSQEVGITGLTYPYEQYF.

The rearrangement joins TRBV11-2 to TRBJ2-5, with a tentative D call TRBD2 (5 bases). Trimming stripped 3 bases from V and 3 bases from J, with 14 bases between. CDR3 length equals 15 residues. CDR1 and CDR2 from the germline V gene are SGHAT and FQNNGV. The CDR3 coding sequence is TGTGCCAGCAGCTTGGACTCCTACAGTAAAGAGACCCAGTACTTC. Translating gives CASSLDSYSKETQYF. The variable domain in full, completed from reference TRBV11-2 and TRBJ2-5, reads EAGVAQSPRYKIIEKRQSVAFWCNPISGHATLYWYQQILGQGPKLLIQFQNNGVVDDSQLPKDRFSAERLKGVDSTLKIQPAKLEDSAVYLCASSLDSYSKETQYFGPGTRLLVL.

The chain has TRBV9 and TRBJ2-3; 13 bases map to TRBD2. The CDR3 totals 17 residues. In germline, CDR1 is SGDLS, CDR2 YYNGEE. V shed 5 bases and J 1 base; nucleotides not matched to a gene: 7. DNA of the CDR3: TGTGCCAGCAGTCTCACCGGGACTAGCGGGGGCACAGATACGCAGTATTTT. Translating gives CASSLTGTSGGTDTQYF.

The CDR3 loop reads CASSRGSGYTF. CDR3 DNA sequence: TGTGCCAGCAGCAGGGGGTCTGGCTACACCTTC. This chain joins TRBV9 and TRBJ1-2, with a weak D call TRBD1 (6 bases). Trimming cost V 4 bases and J 7 bases, with 8 bases left between them. Germline V CDR1 and CDR2: SGDLS, YYNGEE. This CDR3 contains 11 residues.

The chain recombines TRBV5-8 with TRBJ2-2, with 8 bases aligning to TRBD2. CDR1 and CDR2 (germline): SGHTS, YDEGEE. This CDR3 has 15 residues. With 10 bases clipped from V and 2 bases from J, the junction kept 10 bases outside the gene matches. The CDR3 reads CAANPGGVNTGELFF. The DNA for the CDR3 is TGTGCCGCAAACCCCGGGGGGGTAAACACCGGGGAGCTGTTTTTT.

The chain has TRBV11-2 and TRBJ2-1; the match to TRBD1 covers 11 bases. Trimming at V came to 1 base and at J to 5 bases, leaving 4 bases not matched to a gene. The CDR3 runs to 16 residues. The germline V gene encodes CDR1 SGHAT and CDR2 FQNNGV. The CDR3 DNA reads TGTGCCAGCAGCTTAGGGGACAGGGGGTCCCACAATGAGCAGTTCTTC. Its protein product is CASSLGDRGSHNEQFF.

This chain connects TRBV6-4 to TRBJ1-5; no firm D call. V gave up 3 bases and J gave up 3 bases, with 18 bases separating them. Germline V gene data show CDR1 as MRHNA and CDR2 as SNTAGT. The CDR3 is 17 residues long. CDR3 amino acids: CASSEVARDTPNQPQHF. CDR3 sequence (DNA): TGTGCCAGCAGTGAGGTCGCAAGAGATACGCCCAATCAGCCCCAGCATTTT.

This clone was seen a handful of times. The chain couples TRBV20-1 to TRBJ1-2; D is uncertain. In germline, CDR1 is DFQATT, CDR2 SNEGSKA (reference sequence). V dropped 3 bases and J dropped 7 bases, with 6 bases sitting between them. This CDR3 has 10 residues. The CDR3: CSASGVGYTF. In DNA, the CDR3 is TGCAGTGCTAGCGGGGTTGGCTACACCTTC.

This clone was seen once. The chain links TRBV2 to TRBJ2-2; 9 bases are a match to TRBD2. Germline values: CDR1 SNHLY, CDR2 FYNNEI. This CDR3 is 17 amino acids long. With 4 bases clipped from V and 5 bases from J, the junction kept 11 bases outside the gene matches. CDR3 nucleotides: TGTGCCAGCAGTGTTATAAGCGGGGGGATAACTACCGGGGAGCTGTTTTTT. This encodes CASSVISGGITTGELFF.

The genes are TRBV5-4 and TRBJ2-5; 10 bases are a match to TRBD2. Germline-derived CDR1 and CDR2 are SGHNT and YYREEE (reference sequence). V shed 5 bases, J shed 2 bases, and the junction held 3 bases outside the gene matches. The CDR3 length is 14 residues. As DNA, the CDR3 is TGTGCCAGCAGTTTAGCGGGGGGACAAGAGACCCAGTACTTC. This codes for CASSLAGGQETQYF.

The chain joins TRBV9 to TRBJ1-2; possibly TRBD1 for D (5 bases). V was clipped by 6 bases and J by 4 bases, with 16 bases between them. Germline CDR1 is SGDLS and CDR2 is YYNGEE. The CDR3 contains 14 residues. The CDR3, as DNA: TGTGCCAGCACCAATGGACAAGCACTCTATGGCTACACCTTC. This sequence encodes CASTNGQALYGYTF.

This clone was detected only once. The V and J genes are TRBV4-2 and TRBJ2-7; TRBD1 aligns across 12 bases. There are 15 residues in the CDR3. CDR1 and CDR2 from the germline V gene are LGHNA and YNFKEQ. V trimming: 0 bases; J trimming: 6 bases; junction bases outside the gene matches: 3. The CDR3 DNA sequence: TGTGCCAGCAGCCAAGAAGGGACAGGGGGCTCCGAGCAGTACTTC. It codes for CASSQEGTGGSEQYF.

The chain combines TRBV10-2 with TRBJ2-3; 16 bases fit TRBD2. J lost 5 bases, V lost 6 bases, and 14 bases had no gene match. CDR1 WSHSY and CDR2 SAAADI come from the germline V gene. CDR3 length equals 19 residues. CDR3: CASSGTSGGAWGVGDTQYF. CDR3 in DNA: TGCGCCAGCAGCGGGACTAGCGGGGGGGCCTGGGGGGTTGGAGATACGCAGTATTTT.

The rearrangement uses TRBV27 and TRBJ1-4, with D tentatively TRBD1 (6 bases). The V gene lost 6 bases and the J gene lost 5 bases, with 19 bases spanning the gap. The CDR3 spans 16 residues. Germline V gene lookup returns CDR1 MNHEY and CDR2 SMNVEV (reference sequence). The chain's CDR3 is CASRHSLTGGNEKLFF. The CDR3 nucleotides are TGTGCCAGCAGGCACTCCCTGACAGGAGGAAATGAAAAACTGTTTTTT.

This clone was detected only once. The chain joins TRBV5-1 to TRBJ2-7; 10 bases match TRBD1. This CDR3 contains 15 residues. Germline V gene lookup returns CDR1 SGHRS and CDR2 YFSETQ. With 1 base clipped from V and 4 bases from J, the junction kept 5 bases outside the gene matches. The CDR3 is CASSLHRDRGYEQYF. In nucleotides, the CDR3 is TGCGCCAGCAGCTTGCATCGGGACAGGGGTTACGAGCAGTACTTC.